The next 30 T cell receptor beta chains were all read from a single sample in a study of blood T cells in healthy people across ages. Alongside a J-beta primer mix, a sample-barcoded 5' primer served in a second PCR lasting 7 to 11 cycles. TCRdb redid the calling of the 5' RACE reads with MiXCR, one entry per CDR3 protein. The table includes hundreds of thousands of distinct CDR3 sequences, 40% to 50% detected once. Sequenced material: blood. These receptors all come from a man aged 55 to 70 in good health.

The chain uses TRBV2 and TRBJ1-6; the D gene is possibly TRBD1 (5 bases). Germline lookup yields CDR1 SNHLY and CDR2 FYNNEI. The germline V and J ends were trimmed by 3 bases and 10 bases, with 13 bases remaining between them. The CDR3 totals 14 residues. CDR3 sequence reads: CASSERGVLSPLHF. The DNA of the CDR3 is TGTGCCAGCAGTGAGCGGGGGGTACTGTCACCCCTCCACTTT.

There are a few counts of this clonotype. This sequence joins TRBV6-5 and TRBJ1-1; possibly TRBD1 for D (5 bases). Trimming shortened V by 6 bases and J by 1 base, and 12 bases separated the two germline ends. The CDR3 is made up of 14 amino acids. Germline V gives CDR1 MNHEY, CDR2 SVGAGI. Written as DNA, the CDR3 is TGTGCCAGCAGGAAGGGGTTTTGGAACACTGAAGCTTTCTTT. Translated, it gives CASRKGFWNTEAFF.

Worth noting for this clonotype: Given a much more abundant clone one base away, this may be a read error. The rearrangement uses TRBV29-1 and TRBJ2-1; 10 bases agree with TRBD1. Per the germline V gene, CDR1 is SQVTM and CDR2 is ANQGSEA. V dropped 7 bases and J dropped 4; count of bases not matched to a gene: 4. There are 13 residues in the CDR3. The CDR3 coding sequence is TGCAGCGCGGGGGGACAGGGGTACAATGAGCAGTTCTTC. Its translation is CSAGGQGYNEQFF.

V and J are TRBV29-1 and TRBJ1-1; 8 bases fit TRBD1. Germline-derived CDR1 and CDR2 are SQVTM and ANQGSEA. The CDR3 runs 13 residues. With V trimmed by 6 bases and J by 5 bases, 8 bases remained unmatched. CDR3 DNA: TGCAGCGTGGTCGGACAGGGCGGGACTGAAGCTTTCTTT. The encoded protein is CSVVGQGGTEAFF.

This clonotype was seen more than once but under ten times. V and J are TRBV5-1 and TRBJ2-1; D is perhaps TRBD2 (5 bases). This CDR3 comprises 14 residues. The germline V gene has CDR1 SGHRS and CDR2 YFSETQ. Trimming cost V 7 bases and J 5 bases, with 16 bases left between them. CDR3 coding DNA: TGCGCCAGCGCTAATCCCGGGATTCACAATGAGCAGTTCTTC. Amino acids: CASANPGIHNEQFF.

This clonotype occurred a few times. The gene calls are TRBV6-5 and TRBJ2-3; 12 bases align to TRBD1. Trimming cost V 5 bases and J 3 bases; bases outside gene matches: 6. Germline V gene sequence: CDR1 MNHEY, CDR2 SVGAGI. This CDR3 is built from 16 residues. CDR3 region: CASSPRDRGLTDTQYF. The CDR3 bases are TGTGCCAGCAGTCCCAGGGACAGGGGGCTAACAGATACGCAGTATTTT.

The CDR3 DNA is TGTGCCAGCAGCCGTGACGGGACAGCCTCTCGTACTCAGGGCTACACCTTC. Its protein product is CASSRDGTASRTQGYTF. The chain employs TRBV7-3 and TRBJ1-2; 7 nucleotides line up with TRBD1. Unmatched junction bases numbered 20, after V lost 5 bases and J lost 8 bases. CDR1 SGHTA and CDR2 FQGTGA come from the germline V gene. The CDR3 extends over 17 amino acids.

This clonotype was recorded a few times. The CDR3 loop reads CASSQRQGIFHEQFF. The CDR3 nucleotides read TGCGCCAGCAGCCAAAGACAGGGAATTTTTCATGAGCAGTTCTTC. V and J are TRBV4-3 and TRBJ2-1, with 7 bases fitting TRBD1. The CDR3 sequence is 15 residues long. Germline-derived CDR1 and CDR2 are LGHNA and YSLEER. Germline trimming cut 2 bases from V and 8 bases from J; bases unmatched to any gene: 9.

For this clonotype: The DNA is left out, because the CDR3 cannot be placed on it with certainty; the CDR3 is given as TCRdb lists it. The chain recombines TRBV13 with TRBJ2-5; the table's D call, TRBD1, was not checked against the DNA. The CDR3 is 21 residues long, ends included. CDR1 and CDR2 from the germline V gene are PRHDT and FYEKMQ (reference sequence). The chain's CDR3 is CASSRRQGIYGYTFGSGTQYF.

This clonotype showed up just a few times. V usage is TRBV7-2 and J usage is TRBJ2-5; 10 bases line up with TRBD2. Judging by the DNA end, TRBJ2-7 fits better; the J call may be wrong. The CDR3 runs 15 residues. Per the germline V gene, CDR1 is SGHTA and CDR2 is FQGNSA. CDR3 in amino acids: CASRYQSGGDGEQYF. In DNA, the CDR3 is TGTGCCAGCAGATATCAAAGCGGGGGGGATGGCGAGCAGTACTTC.

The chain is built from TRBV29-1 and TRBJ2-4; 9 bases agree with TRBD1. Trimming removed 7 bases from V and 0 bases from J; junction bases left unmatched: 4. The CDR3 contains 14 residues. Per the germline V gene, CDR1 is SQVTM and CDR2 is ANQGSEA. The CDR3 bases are TGCAGCGCAGGACAGGGGATAGCCAAAAACATTCAGTACTTC. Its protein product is CSAGQGIAKNIQYF.

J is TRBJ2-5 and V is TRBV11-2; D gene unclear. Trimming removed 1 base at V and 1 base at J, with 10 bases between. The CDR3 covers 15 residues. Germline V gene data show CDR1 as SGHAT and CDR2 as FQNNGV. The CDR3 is CASSLVGNSQETQYF. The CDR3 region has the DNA TGTGCCAGCAGCTTAGTTGGAAATTCCCAAGAGACCCAGTACTTC. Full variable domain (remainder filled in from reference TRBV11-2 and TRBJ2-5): EAGVAQSPRYKIIEKRQSVAFWCNPISGHATLYWYQQILGQGPKLLIQFQNNGVVDDSQLPKDRFSAERLKGVDSTLKIQPAKLEDSAVYLCASSLVGNSQETQYFGPGTRLLVL.

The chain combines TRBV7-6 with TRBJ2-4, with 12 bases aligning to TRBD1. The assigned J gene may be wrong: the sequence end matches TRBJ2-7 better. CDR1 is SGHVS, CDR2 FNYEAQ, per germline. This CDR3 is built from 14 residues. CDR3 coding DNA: TGTGCCAGCAGCCCTGGGACAGGGGGCTGCGAGCAGTACTTC. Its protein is CASSPGTGGCEQYF.

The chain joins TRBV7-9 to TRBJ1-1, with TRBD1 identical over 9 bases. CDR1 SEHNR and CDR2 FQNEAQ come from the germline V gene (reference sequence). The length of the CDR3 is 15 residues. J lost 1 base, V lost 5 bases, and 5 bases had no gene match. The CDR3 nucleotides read TGTGCCAGCAGCCGGGACAGGGCCGAGAACACTGAAGCTTTCTTT. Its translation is CASSRDRAENTEAFF.

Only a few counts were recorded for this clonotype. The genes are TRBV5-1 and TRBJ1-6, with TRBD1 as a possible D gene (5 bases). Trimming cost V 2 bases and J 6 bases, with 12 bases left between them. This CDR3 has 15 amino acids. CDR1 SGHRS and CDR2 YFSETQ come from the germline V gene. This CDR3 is CASSFRQNSNSPLHF. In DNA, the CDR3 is TGCGCCAGCAGCTTCCGACAGAATTCTAATTCACCCCTCCACTTT.

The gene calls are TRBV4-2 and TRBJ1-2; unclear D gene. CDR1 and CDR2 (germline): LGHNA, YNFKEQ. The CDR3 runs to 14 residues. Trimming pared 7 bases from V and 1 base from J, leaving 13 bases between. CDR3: CASKVWGSNYGYTF. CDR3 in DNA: TGTGCCAGCAAAGTGTGGGGAAGTAACTATGGCTACACCTTC.

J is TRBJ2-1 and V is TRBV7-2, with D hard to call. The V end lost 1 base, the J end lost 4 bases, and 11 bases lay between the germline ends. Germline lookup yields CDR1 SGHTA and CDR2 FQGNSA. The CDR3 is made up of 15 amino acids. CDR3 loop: CTSSLDRKIYNEQFF. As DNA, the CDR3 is TGTACCAGCAGCTTAGACCGAAAAATTTACAATGAGCAGTTCTTC.

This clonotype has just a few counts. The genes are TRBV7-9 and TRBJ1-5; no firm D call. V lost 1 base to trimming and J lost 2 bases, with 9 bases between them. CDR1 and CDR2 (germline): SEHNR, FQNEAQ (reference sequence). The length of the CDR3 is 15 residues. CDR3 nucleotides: TGTGCCAGCAGCTTAGGTCCAGGAGGCAATCAGCCCCAGCATTTT. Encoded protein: CASSLGPGGNQPQHF.

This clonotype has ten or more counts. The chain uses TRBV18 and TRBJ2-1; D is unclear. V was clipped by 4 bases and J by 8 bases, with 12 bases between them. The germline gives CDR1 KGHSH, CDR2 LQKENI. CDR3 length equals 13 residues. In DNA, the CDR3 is TGTGCCAGCTCACTCACGGTGGCGTATGAGCAGTTCTTC. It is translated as CASSLTVAYEQFF.

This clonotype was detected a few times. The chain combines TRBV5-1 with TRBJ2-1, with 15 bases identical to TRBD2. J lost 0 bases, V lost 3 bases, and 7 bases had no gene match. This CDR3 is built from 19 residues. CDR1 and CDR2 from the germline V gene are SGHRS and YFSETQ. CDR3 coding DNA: TGCGCCAGCAGCTCTACCGGGACTAGCGGGGGGCGCTCCTACAATGAGCAGTTCTTC. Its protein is CASSSTGTSGGRSYNEQFF.

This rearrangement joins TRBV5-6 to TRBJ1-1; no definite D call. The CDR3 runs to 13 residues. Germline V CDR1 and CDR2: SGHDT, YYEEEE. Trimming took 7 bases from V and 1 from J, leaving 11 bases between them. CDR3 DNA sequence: TGTGCCAGCGCCACGGTTGGGAACACTGAAGCTTTCTTT. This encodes CASATVGNTEAFF.

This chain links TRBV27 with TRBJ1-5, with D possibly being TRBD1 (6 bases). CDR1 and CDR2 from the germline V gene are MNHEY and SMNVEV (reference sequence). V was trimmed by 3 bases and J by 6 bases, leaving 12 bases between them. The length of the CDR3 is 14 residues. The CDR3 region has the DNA TGTGCCAGCAGTTTGAGACCCAGGGGTCAGCCCCAGCATTTT. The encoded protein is CASSLRPRGQPQHF.

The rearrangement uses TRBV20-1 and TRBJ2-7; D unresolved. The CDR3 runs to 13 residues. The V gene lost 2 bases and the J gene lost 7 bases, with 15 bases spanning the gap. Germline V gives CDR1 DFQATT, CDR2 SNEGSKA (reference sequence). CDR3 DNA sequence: TGCAGTGCTAGACAGACATCCAGCTCTGAGCAGTACTTC. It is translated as CSARQTSSSEQYF.

DNA for the CDR3: TGTGCCAGCAGCTTAAGGGGGGGATCACCCCTCCACTTT. Translation gives CASSLRGGSPLHF. The chain recombines TRBV11-2 with TRBJ1-6, with D perhaps TRBD1 (6 bases). The germline gives CDR1 SGHAT, CDR2 FQNNGV. This CDR3 has 13 amino acids. The ends were cut back, 2 bases at V and 10 bases at J, with 9 bases in the middle.

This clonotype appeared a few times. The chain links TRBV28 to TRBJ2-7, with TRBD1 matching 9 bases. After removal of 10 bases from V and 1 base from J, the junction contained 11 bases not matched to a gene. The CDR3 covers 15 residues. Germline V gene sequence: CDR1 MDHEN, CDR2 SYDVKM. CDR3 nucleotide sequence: TGTGCCACCGTACCGCCGGGACAGGGTTCCTACGAGCAGTACTTC. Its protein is CATVPPGQGSYEQYF. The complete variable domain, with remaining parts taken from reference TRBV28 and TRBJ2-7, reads DVKVTQSSRYLVKRTGEKVFLECVQDMDHENMFWYRQDPGLGLRLIYFSYDVKMKEKGDIPEGYSVSREKKERFSLILESASTNQTSMYLCATVPPGQGSYEQYFGPGTRLTVT.

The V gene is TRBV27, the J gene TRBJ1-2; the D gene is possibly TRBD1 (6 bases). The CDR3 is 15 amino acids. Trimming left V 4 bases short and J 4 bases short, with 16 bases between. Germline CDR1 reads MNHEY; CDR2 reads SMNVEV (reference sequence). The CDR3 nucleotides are TGTGCCAGCAGTTCCCGGGGGGGCCTAGGCTATGGCTACACCTTC. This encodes CASSSRGGLGYGYTF.

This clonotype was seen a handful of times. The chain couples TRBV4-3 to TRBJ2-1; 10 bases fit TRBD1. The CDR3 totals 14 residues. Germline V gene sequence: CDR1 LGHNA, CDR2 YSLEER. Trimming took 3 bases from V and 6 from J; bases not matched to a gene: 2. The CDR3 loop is CASSHGTGVNEQFF. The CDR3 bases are TGCGCCAGCAGCCACGGGACAGGGGTCAATGAGCAGTTCTTC.

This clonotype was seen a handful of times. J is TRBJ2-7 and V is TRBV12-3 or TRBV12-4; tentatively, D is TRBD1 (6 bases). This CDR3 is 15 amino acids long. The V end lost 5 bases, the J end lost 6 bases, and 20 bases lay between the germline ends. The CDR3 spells CASSQGGSPSTEQYF. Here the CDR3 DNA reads TGTGCCAGCAGTCAAGGGGGATCCCCATCTACCGAGCAGTACTTC.

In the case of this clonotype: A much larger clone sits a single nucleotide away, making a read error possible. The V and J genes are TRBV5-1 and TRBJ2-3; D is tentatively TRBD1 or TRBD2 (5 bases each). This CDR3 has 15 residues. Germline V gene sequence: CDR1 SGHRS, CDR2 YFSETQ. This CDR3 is CASSLGGRNTGTQYF. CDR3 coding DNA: TGCGCCAGCAGCTTGGGGGGACGGAACACAGGTACGCAGTATTTT.

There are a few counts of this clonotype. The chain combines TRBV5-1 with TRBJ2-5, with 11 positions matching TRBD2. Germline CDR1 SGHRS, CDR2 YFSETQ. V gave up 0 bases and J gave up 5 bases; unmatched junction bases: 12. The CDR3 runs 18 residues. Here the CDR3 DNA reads TGCGCCAGCAGCTTGGCTGCTAGCGGGGGGCCAGAACAGGAGACCCAGTACTTC. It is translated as CASSLAASGGPEQETQYF.